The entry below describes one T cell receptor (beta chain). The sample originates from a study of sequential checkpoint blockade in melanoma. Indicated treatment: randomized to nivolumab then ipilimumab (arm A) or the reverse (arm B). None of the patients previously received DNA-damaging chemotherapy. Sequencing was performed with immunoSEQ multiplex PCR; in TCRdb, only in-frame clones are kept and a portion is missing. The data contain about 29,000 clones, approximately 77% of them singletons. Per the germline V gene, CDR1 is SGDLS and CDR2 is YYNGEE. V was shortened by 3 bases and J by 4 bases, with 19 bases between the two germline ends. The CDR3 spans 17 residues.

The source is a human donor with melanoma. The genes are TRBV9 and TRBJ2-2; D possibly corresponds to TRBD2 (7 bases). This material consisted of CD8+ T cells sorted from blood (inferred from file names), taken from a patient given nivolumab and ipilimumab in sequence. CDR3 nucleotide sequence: TGTGCCAGCAGCGCCCCAAAGGGGGGGGGCGGCACCGGGGAGCTGTTTTTT. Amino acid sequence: CASSAPKGGGGTGELFF.